This paragraph reports one T cell receptor beta chain. The method was immunoSEQ multiplex PCR; TCRdb's version includes in-frame clones alone and lacks a portion of them. The sample shows some 1,900,000 clones, about 95% of them seen only once. The data were obtained in a study of shared clonotypes between healthy human individuals. Naive-designated CD8 cells lacked CD45RO, were positively enriched for CCR7, and omitted terminally differentiated effector memory CD45RA+ cells. The sequenced material came from naive CD8+ T cells sorted from blood. The sequence derives from a man between 18 and 29 years old in good health.

Here the CDR3 DNA reads TGCAGCGTTGTTGCGGGCACGGGAGAGACCGGGGCCAACGTCCTGACTTTC. This sequence encodes CSVVAGTGETGANVLTF. The chain recombines TRBV29-1 with TRBJ2-6, with D tentatively TRBD2 (6 bases). Germline loops: CDR1 SQVTM, CDR2 ANQGSEA. V lost 4 bases, J lost 4 bases, and 20 bases lay in between. The length of the CDR3 is 17 residues. Based on the CDR3 plus reference TRBV29-1 and TRBJ2-6, the full variable domain is SAVISQKPSRDICQRGTSLTIQCQVDSQVTMMFWYRQQPGQSLTLIATANQGSEATYESGFVIDKFPISRPNLTFSTLTVSNMSPEDSSIYLCSVVAGTGETGANVLTFGAGSRLTVL.